This T cell receptor beta chain was sequenced during a study of blood T cell repertoires in COVID-19. The overall study: Material from acute and convalescent COVID-19 was sourced from the United States, Italy and Spain. PBMCs, B-cell-depleted T cells, or T cells provided the cDNA or gDNA that made up the material.

The CDR3 totals 11 residues. CDR1 is SNHLY, CDR2 FYNNEI, per germline. V was trimmed by 7 bases and J by 4 bases, leaving 7 bases between them. Sequenced by immunoSEQ multiplex PCR; TCRdb stores in-frame clones only, minus some. The top ten clones hold approximately 2% of a sample with over 200,000 clones, approximately 83% of them seen once. This clone was seen a handful of times. Ages ranged from about 18 to 90 years, with residence in more than 20 US areas. The gene calls are TRBV2 and TRBJ2-5, with a possible D match to TRBD1 (6 bases). This TCR derives from a woman between 50 and 59 years old who had recovered from COVID-19. The specimen sequenced was PBMCs or T cells enriched from blood (not recorded which). CDR3 amino acids: CASTGVETQYF. For the CDR3, the DNA is TGTGCCAGCACAGGGGTAGAGACCCAGTACTTC.